The rows below give T cell receptor beta chains drawn from one sample of a study of neurological immune-mediated disorders. MiXCR, applied by TCRdb to the 5' RACE reads, yields one record per CDR3 protein. The repertoire consists of 60,000 or so distinct CDR3 sequences, with 10% to 12% occurring once and the leading ten covering roughly 1.9%. The sample comprised PBMCs. The source of these receptors is a man aged 60 to 69 in good health. Each CDR3 is given with its conserved first and last residue. D genes are given only for firm matches. Clone size is given for some rows only: seen once, a few or many times, or a class if the clone is expanded.

once	TRBD1	TRBV18	TRBJ1-2	TGTGCCAGCTCACCACCTCGGGACAGGGTGCAAGGCTACACCTTC	CASSPPRDRVQGYTF
many	TRBD2	TRBV5-1	TRBJ2-7	TGCGCCAGCGGCCTGGGGGGGGAGCAGTACTTC	CASGLGGEQYF
many	-	TRBV18	TRBJ1-2	TGTGCCAGCTCACCAACGGCAGATCGGCCCTATGGCTACACCTTC	CASSPTADRPYGYTF
many	TRBD2	TRBV11-3	TRBJ2-3	TGTGCCAGCAGCTCCGGGACTAGCGGATCCACAGATACGCAGTATTTT	CASSSGTSGSTDTQYF
many	-	TRBV9	TRBJ1-2	TGTGCCAGCAGCGTAGACAGCTATGGCTACACCTTC	CASSVDSYGYTF
many	TRBD2	TRBV20-1	TRBJ2-3	TGCAGTGCTAGACCCCTAGCGGGAGACACAGATACGCAGTATTTT	CSARPLAGDTDTQYF
many	TRBD2	TRBV20-1	TRBJ2-3	TGCAGTGCTCAGCGGGGGCCGATTAGCACAGATACGCAGTATTTT	CSAQRGPISTDTQYF
many	-	TRBV6-2/TRBV6-3	TRBJ2-7	TGTGCCAGCAGTTACTCGACCAATCAGGGTCTACAGCAGTACTTC	CASSYSTNQGLQQYF
many	-	TRBV10-3	TRBJ2-5	TGTGCCATCAGTGCGGGCCAAGAGACCCAGTACTTC	CAISAGQETQYF
many	TRBD1	TRBV12-3/TRBV12-4	TRBJ1-1	TGTGCCAGCAGTCCATCAGGACAGGCGAACACTGAAGCTTTCTTT	CASSPSGQANTEAFF
many	TRBD1	TRBV7-6	TRBJ1-1	TGTGCCAGCAGCGAAGGACAGGGAAACACTGAAGCTTTCTTT	CASSEGQGNTEAFF
many	TRBD2	TRBV7-2	TRBJ2-3	TGTGCCAGCAGCTCTCCTAGCGGGGGGCCTCCCACAGATACGCAGTATTTT	CASSSPSGGPPTDTQYF
-	TRBD2	TRBV7-9	TRBJ2-3	TGTGCCAGCAACCCAGGGAGGGCCCGGACAGATACGCAGTATTTT	CASNPGRARTDTQYF
-	-	TRBV19	TRBJ2-3	TGTGCCAGTAGTATACTCTGGGGCCCAGACACAGATACGCAGTATTTT	CASSILWGPDTDTQYF
-	-	TRBV14	TRBJ1-1	TGTGCCAGCAGCCAACCTCTCGGGGAGGGGAACACTGAAGCTTTCTTT	CASSQPLGEGNTEAFF
many	-	TRBV6-5	TRBJ2-4	TGTGCCAGCAGCCTCCGGGCCCCGGCCAAAAACATTCAGTACTTC	CASSLRAPAKNIQYF
many	-	TRBV5-1	TRBJ2-5	TGCGCCAGCAGCGAACGTCTACAGGGACGACCGGAGACCCAGTACTTC	CASSERLQGRPETQYF
many	TRBD2	TRBV12-3/TRBV12-4	TRBJ2-5	TGTGCCAGCAGCCGGCGGGGGGGGGAGACCCAGTACTTC	CASSRRGGETQYF
many	-	TRBV7-2	TRBJ1-2	TGTGCCAGCAGCTTCGGATCGGGACCCGGGGCCACTTACACCTTC	CASSFGSGPGATYTF
-	TRBD1	TRBV7-2	TRBJ1-1	TGTGCCAGCTACGCTCGAACAGGGGGGAACACTGAAGCTTTCTTT	CASYARTGGNTEAFF
many	-	TRBV9	TRBJ2-7	TGTGCCAGCAGCCCCCCGGGTTTAAGCTCCGAGCAGTACTTC	CASSPPGLSSEQYF
many	-	TRBV20-1	TRBJ1-5	TGCAGTGCTAGTCGGGAGCTCAATCAGCCCCAGCATTTT	CSASRELNQPQHF
-	-	TRBV5-1	TRBJ2-7	TGCGCCAGCAGGTCCAAGATCGACCGGAGTAGACATTACGAGCAGTACTTC	CASRSKIDRSRHYEQYF
many	TRBD1	TRBV18	TRBJ2-1	TGTGCCAGCTCACCAAACGACAGGGGTGAGCAGTTCTTC	CASSPNDRGEQFF
many	TRBD1	TRBV20-1	TRBJ2-2	TGCAGTGCTAGCGGGCAGGGGGTTCCCGGGGAGCTGTTTTTT	CSASGQGVPGELFF
many	-	TRBV7-2	TRBJ1-1	TGTGCCAGCAGCTTAGTAAGGTTCACTGAAGCTTTCTTT	CASSLVRFTEAFF
many	TRBD1	TRBV12-5	TRBJ1-2	TGTGCTAGTGGTTTGCCCTTAGGGGGCCACACCTTC	CASGLPLGGHTF
-	-	TRBV25-1	TRBJ1-1	TGTGCCAGCAGTGCTCCCATGAACACTGAAGCTTTCTTT	CASSAPMNTEAFF